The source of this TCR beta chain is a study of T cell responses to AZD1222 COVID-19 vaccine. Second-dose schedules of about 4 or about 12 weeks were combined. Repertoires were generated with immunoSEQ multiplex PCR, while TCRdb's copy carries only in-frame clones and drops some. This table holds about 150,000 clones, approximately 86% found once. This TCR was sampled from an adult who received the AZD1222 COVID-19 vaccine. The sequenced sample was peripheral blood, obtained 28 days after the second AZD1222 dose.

The CDR3 is CASSSRTLGAFF. CDR3 nucleotides: TGTGCCAGCAGTTCACGGACGTTGGGAGCTTTCTTT. This sequence joins TRBV6-5 and TRBJ1-1, with no clear D. V shed 4 bases and J shed 10 bases, with 13 bases lying between them. CDR1 and CDR2 from the germline V gene are MNHEY and SVGAGI. The CDR3 is 12 amino acids.